The present T cell receptor (beta chain) was sequenced within a study of shared T cell receptors in the human thymus. Germline V CDR1 and CDR2: MNHEY, SVGAGI. V was pared by 10 bases and J by 3 bases, with 10 bases of the junction left unmatched. CDR3 length: 15 amino acids. Clones were read by immunoSEQ multiplex PCR, and TCRdb kept only the in-frame ones, dropping some. The sample shows some 720,000 clones, roughly 88% of them seen only once. In addition, the sample was reused for a study of human thymus T cells. From that paper: Finnish infants who were healthy and having corrective surgery for congenital heart defects made up the donors. Thymic tissue was derived from resections collected during corrective heart surgery. In thymic and blood repertoires alike, V and J usage looked biased. Thymic TCR repertoires of unrelated people reportedly overlapped highly.

The receptor comes from a boy under two years old with a congenital heart defect. Sequencing was done on a sample of thymocytes. The J gene is TRBJ2-3, the V gene TRBV6-5; 10 bases agree with TRBD1. CDR3 amino acids: CATSCRDRGTDTQYF. CDR3 bases: TGTGCCACCTCGTGTCGGGACAGGGGTACAGATACGCAGTATTTT.